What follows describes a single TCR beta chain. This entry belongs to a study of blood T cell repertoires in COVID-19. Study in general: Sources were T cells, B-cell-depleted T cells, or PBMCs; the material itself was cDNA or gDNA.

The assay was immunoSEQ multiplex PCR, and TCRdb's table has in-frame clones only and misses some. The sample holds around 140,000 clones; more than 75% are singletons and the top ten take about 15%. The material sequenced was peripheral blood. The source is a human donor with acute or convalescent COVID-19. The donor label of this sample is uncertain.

In DNA form, the CDR3 reads TGTGCCAGCAGCGCGAGATCCCCGGGTGGCAATCAGCCCCAGCATTTT. Translated: CASSARSPGGNQPQHF. This rearrangement joins TRBV7-2 to TRBJ1-5; D is uncertain. The CDR3 extends over 16 amino acids. Per the germline V gene, CDR1 is SGHTA and CDR2 is FQGNSA. V dropped 5 bases and J dropped 2 bases, with 16 bases sitting between them.